The entry below describes one TCR beta chain. The data belong to a study of blood T cell repertoires in COVID-19. Study details: Collection of acute and convalescent COVID-19 samples took place in the United States, Italy and Spain. The cDNA or gDNA used as material had been derived from T cells, B-cell-depleted T cells, or PBMCs.

Original analysis: Reference gene primer amplification yielded estimated nucleated cell counts. Method: immunoSEQ multiplex PCR; TCRdb's copy keeps in-frame clones and lacks some. That table is the source of V, J and clone size, and D and trimming were worked out from the DNA. This table has 200,000 to 300,000 clones, under 90% appearing once. Germline lookup yields CDR1 LNHNV and CDR2 YYDKDF (reference sequence). The CDR3 loop spans 15 amino acids. With 2 bases clipped from V and 5 bases from J, the junction kept 4 bases outside the gene matches. Material: peripheral blood. V is TRBV15 and J is TRBJ2-7; 12 bases map to TRBD2. The clonotype comes from a man between 60 and 75 years old with acute or convalescent COVID-19. The CDR3 loop is CATSRRLAGVDEQYF. Here the CDR3 DNA reads TGTGCCACCAGCAGACGACTAGCGGGAGTGGACGAGCAGTACTTC.